Shown below are 21 T cell receptor beta chains from a single sample sequenced in a study of OX40 agonist ivuxolimab in advanced cancers. Repertoires were generated with immunoSEQ multiplex PCR, while TCRdb's copy carries only in-frame clones and drops some. The sample has tens of thousands of clones; less than 90% are singletons. The material sequenced was CD4+ or CD8+ T cells sorted from blood, taken in a trial of the OX40 agonist ivuxolimab. The receptors come from an adult with an advanced solid tumor such as melanoma, head and neck, liver or kidney cancer.

J is TRBJ2-7 and V is TRBV7-9; no firm D call. The CDR3 has 12 residues. V was cut by 5 bases and J by 3 bases, with 8 bases left in between. Germline V lookup: CDR1 SEHNR, CDR2 FQNEAQ (reference sequence). This CDR3 is CASSGVDYEQYF. The CDR3 DNA follows: TGTGCCAGCAGCGGTGTGGACTACGAGCAGTACTTC.

This clone was observed once. The J gene is TRBJ2-7, the V gene TRBV11-1, with 9 nucleotides matching TRBD1. V lost 5 bases and J lost 7; bases outside the gene matches: 12. The CDR3 is 15 amino acids. The germline V gene encodes CDR1 SGHAT and CDR2 FQDESV (reference sequence). The CDR3 reads CASSPFPDRGFEQYF. CDR3 DNA: TGTGCCAGCAGCCCGTTCCCGGACAGGGGTTTTGAGCAGTACTTC.

The chain has TRBV2 and TRBJ2-5; unclear D gene. This CDR3 spans 11 amino acids. Trimming pared 8 bases from V and 5 bases from J, leaving 9 bases between. Germline values: CDR1 SNHLY, CDR2 FYNNEI. As DNA, the CDR3 is TGTGCCAGCGGAAAGGGTGAGACCCAGTACTTC. Its translation is CASGKGETQYF. The full variable domain, rest sourced from reference TRBV2 and TRBJ2-5, is EPEVTQTPSHQVTQMGQEVILRCVPISNHLYFYWYRQILGQKVEFLVSFYNNEISEKSEIFDDQFSVERPDGSNFTLKIRSTKLEDSAMYFCASGKGETQYFGPGTRLLVL.

This clone is classed as medium-sized. The chain recombines TRBV28 with TRBJ1-6; TRBD1 aligns across 9 bases. Trimming removed 3 bases from V and 7 bases from J; junction bases left unmatched: 7. Germline lookup yields CDR1 MDHEN and CDR2 SYDVKM. This CDR3 comprises 16 residues. The DNA of the CDR3 is TGTGCCAGCAGTTTGGAACAGGGGGCTGGGAATTCACCCCTCCACTTT. It codes for CASSLEQGAGNSPLHF. The full variable domain, in which reference TRBV28 and TRBJ1-6 provide the parts outside the CDR3, is DVKVTQSSRYLVKRTGEKVFLECVQDMDHENMFWYRQDPGLGLRLIYFSYDVKMKEKGDIPEGYSVSREKKERFSLILESASTNQTSMYLCASSLEQGAGNSPLHFGNGTRLTVT.

This chain connects TRBV27 to TRBJ2-3; D is ambiguous. This CDR3 spans 14 amino acids. Trimming pared 6 bases from V and 10 bases from J, leaving 20 bases between. CDR1 MNHEY and CDR2 SMNVEV come from the germline V gene (reference sequence). CDR3 nucleotides: TGTGCCAGCAGGGGCTACCCGAAGCCGTGGGCGCAGTATTTT. It encodes CASRGYPKPWAQYF.

V gene TRBV20-1 combines with J gene TRBJ2-7, with 8 bases aligning to TRBD1. Germline V CDR1 and CDR2: DFQATT, SNEGSKA (reference sequence). This CDR3 is built from 11 residues. Germline trimming cut 5 bases from V and 4 bases from J; bases unmatched to any gene: 1. The chain's CDR3 is CSAGQGYEQYF. The CDR3 DNA reads TGCAGTGCTGGACAGGGTTACGAGCAGTACTTC.

The chain has TRBV6-5 and TRBJ1-2; D may be TRBD1 (6 bases). Germline V gene sequence: CDR1 MNHEY, CDR2 SVGAGI. V shed 2 bases and J shed 8 bases, with 15 bases lying between them. The CDR3 spans 14 residues. The CDR3 here is CASSYIRGRQGYTF. The CDR3 DNA sequence: TGTGCCAGCAGTTACATCCGGGGGCGGCAAGGCTACACCTTC.

The chain has TRBV4-2 and TRBJ2-1; D possibly corresponds to TRBD1 (6 bases). V was clipped by 1 base and J by 10 bases, with 11 bases between them. CDR1 and CDR2 from the germline V gene are LGHNA and YNFKEQ. This CDR3 is built from 13 residues. CDR3: CASSQGQGKEQFF. The DNA for the CDR3 is TGTGCCAGCAGCCAAGGCCAGGGGAAAGAGCAGTTCTTC.

The chain couples TRBV7-9 to TRBJ2-1; 7 bases match TRBD1. CDR3 length: 15 amino acids. Losses at the gene ends were 1 base for V and 3 bases for J; bases not matched to a gene: 3. Per the germline V gene, CDR1 is SEHNR and CDR2 is FQNEAQ (reference sequence). Here the CDR3 DNA reads TGTGCCAGCAGCTTAGGGGGACAGAGCTACAATGAGCAGTTCTTC. Translation: CASSLGGQSYNEQFF. Looking up the rest from reference TRBV7-9 and TRBJ2-1 gives the full variable domain: DTGVSQNPRHKITKRGQNVTFRCDPISEHNRLYWYRQTLGQGPEFLTYFQNEAQLEKSRLLSDRFSAERPKGSFSTLEIQRTEQGDSAMYLCASSLGGQSYNEQFFGPGTRLTVL.

The genes are TRBV30 and TRBJ2-2; tentatively, D is TRBD1 or TRBD2 (6 bases each). Germline CDR1 and CDR2: GTSNPN and SVGIG (reference sequence). This CDR3 spans 13 amino acids. V gave up 8 bases and J gave up 7 bases, with 17 bases separating them. CDR3 in amino acids: CAQSTGALGELFF. Written as DNA, the CDR3 is TGTGCCCAGAGTACGGGGGCCCTCGGGGAGCTGTTTTTT.

The CDR3 spells CASSSDRRQAFF. DNA of the CDR3: TGTGCCAGCAGCTCCGACAGGCGCCAAGCTTTCTTT. The genes are TRBV5-4 and TRBJ1-1; TRBD1 is a possible D gene (6 bases). Trimming left V 3 bases short and J 9 bases short, with 12 bases between. This CDR3 has 12 amino acids. Germline CDR1 and CDR2: SGHNT and YYREEE (reference sequence).

The gene calls are TRBV13 and TRBJ1-4; 10 bases are a match to TRBD1. Germline V CDR1 and CDR2: PRHDT, FYEKMQ (reference sequence). Trimming took 5 bases from V and 7 from J; bases not matched to a gene: 4. CDR3 length: 14 residues. Here the CDR3 DNA reads TGTGCCAGCAGCGGACAGGGGGTAGGTGAAAAACTGTTTTTT. Its translation: CASSGQGVGEKLFF.

For this clone: Within the sample, other DNA sequences also encode this same CDR3. This chain joins TRBV19 and TRBJ2-2; D unresolved. This CDR3 spans 14 amino acids. V was trimmed by 3 bases and J by 1 base, leaving 6 bases between them. Germline CDR1 and CDR2: LNHDA and SQIVND (reference sequence). The CDR3 DNA is TGTGCCAGTAGTATCCTAGGGAACACCGGGGAGCTGTTTTTT. The encoded protein is CASSILGNTGELFF.

Of note for this clone: This CDR3 is also generated by other DNA sequences in the sample. The V gene is TRBV7-9, the J gene TRBJ2-7; TRBD2 is a possible D gene (6 bases). The V and J ends lost 4 bases and 0 bases respectively, with 25 bases between them. CDR3 size: 19 residues. The germline gives CDR1 SEHNR, CDR2 FQNEAQ (reference sequence). DNA for the CDR3: TGTGCCAGCAGCTCGGGTCAGGGATGGGGGACTCACAGCTCCTACGAGCAGTACTTC. This codes for CASSSGQGWGTHSSYEQYF.

The CDR3 loop is CASSEGLSYNEQFF. The CDR3 DNA follows: TGTGCCAGCAGCGAAGGACTGTCCTACAATGAGCAGTTCTTC. V is TRBV27 and J is TRBJ2-1; D may be TRBD2 (5 bases). The CDR3 length is 14 residues. Per the germline V gene, CDR1 is MNHEY and CDR2 is SMNVEV (reference sequence). Trimming stripped 6 bases from V and 1 base from J, with 10 bases between.

This chain joins TRBV11-3 and TRBJ2-7; no reliable D call. This CDR3 has 13 amino acids. Per the germline V gene, CDR1 is SGHNT and CDR2 is YENEEA. Trimming cost V 0 bases and J 3 bases, with 6 bases left between them. In DNA, the CDR3 is TGTGCCAGCAGCTTAGAGGCTCACTACGAGCAGTACTTC. The encoded protein is CASSLEAHYEQYF.

This chain joins TRBV7-3 and TRBJ1-2; perhaps TRBD1 as D (6 bases). V shed 0 bases and J shed 2 bases, with 16 bases lying between them. From germline, CDR1 is SGHTA and CDR2 FQGTGA. The CDR3 runs to 17 residues. This CDR3 is CASSLTGGRGLNYGYTF. CDR3 in DNA: TGTGCCAGCAGCTTAACGGGTGGCAGGGGTCTGAACTATGGCTACACCTTC. The full variable domain, completed using reference TRBV7-3 and TRBJ1-2, is GAGVSQTPSNKVTEKGKYVELRCDPISGHTALYWYRQSLGQGPEFLIYFQGTGAADDSGLPNDRFFAVRPEGSVSTLKIQRTERGDSAVYLCASSLTGGRGLNYGYTFGSGTRLTVV.

The chain couples TRBV27 to TRBJ2-7; D is possibly TRBD1 (6 bases). Trimming removed 6 bases from V and 6 bases from J, with 18 bases in between. CDR1 is MNHEY and CDR2 is SMNVEV in the germline V gene (reference sequence). This CDR3 region has 14 residues. CDR3 sequence reads: CASSQPGQIREQYF. CDR3 nucleotides: TGTGCCAGCAGCCAACCCGGACAGATTCGCGAGCAGTACTTC.

V and J are TRBV5-1 and TRBJ2-3; weak D call: TRBD2 (7 bases). Germline V CDR1 and CDR2: SGHRS, YFSETQ. The CDR3 is made up of 18 amino acids. V was shortened by 4 bases and J by 3 bases, with 24 bases between the two germline ends. The CDR3 is CASSAAEGRGPETDTQYF. The DNA for the CDR3 is TGCGCCAGCAGCGCCGCCGAGGGGCGGGGGCCAGAAACAGATACGCAGTATTTT.

The V gene is TRBV9, the J gene TRBJ1-3, with a tentative D call TRBD1 (5 bases). V lost 0 bases and J 4 bases, leaving 11 bases between the germline ends. Germline V gene lookup returns CDR1 SGDLS and CDR2 YYNGEE. This CDR3 region has 15 residues. The CDR3 DNA is TGTGCCAGCAGCGTAGCAGGGTCCTACGGAAACACCATATATTTT. It specifies CASSVAGSYGNTIYF.

The chain carries TRBV29-1 and TRBJ2-7, with D possibly matching TRBD2 (6 bases). CDR3 length equals 12 residues. Trimming removed 7 bases from V and 4 bases from J, with 14 bases in between. CDR1 is SQVTM and CDR2 is ANQGSEA in the germline V gene. CDR3 DNA sequence: TGCAGCGCAGATGAGGAGGGTTACGAGCAGTACTTC. Translating gives CSADEEGYEQYF.